This T cell receptor (beta chain) appears in the sequencing data of a study of regulatory T cells in long-lasting Graves disease. Whole-study findings and limits: Persistent cases favored TRBV28, TRBJ1-2 and TRBJ2-5.

This sample's time point: persistent/refractory GD, antithyroid drugs over 5 years with positive TRAb. PBMC RNA served as the TCR library source. Diagnosing Graves' disease relied on the American Thyroid Association guidelines. V lost 7 bases to trimming and J lost 8 bases; unmatched junction nucleotides: 13. The CDR3 runs to 15 residues. From germline, CDR1 is SGHRS and CDR2 YFSETQ. This clonotype was seen only a few times. Its cognate antigen is unknown. The authors built TCR beta libraries using iRepertoire HTBI primers and Arm-PCR of CDR3 regions. TCRdb reprocessed the multiplex PCR reads via MiXCR and lists one record per CDR3 protein. The sample consists of hundreds of thousands of distinct CDR3 sequences, more than 20% of them appearing once.

This specimen consisted of peripheral blood mononuclear cells (PBMCs), obtained when the disease was refractory, from a patient treated with antithyroid drugs. This sequence originates from a female donor with Graves disease. This chain joins TRBV5-1 and TRBJ1-4; 8 bases align to TRBD1. The CDR3 here is CASCPTGTGREKLFF. CDR3 coding DNA: TGCGCCAGCTGTCCGACCGGGACAGGACGGGAAAAACTGTTTTTT.